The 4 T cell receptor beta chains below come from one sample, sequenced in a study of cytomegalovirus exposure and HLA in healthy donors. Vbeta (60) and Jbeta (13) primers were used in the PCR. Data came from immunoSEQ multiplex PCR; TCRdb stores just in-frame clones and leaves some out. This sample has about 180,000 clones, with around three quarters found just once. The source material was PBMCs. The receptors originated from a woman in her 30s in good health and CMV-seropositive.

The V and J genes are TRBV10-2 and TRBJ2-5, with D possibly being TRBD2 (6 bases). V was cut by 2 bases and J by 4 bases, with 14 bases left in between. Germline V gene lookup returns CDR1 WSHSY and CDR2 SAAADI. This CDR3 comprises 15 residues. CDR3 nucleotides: TGCGCCAGCAGTGAGGTTCTGGGGGAGGCAGAGACCCAGTACTTC. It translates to CASSEVLGEAETQYF.

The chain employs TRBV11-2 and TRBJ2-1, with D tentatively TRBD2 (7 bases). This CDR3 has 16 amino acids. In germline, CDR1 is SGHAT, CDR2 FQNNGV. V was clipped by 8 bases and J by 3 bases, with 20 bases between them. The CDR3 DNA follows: TGTGCCAGCGGCACCCTTACAGGGAGGGTCTACAATGAGCAGTTCTTC. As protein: CASGTLTGRVYNEQFF.

CDR3 bases: TGTGCCACCCTGGACAGGGGCCCACTTGGCTACACCTTC. Translating gives CATLDRGPLGYTF. This sequence joins TRBV19 and TRBJ1-2; 9 bases map to TRBD1. Germline V lookup: CDR1 LNHDA, CDR2 SQIVND (reference sequence). V gave up 10 bases and J gave up 7 bases; unmatched junction bases: 10. CDR3 length: 13 residues.

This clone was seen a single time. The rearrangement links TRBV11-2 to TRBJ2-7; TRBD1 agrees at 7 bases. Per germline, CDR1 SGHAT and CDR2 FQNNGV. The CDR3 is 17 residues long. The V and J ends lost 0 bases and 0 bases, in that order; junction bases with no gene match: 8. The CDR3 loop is CASSLEADRSSSYEQYF. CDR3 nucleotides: TGTGCCAGCAGCTTAGAGGCGGACAGGTCCAGCTCCTACGAGCAGTACTTC.